The rows below give T cell receptor beta chains drawn from one sample of a study of T-cell reconstitution after alpha-beta-depleted transplantation in children. TCRdb analysed the PCR reads with MiXCR anew, one entry per CDR3 protein. This table holds about 610,000 distinct CDR3 sequences, 8% to 11% found once. The sequencing here drew on PBMCs from the stem cell graft donor, taken from the stem cell graft. These receptors were collected from a human donor who donated a stem cell graft to a child with acute myeloid leukemia. CDR3s include the opening cysteine and the closing phenylalanine or tryptophan. Fields, in order: clone size, V gene, D gene, J gene, CDR3 DNA, CDR3 protein. A D gene is named only where the DNA matches it firmly. Expanded clones are given a class, and other clones once, few, many or no size at all.

>many|TRBV29-1|NA|TRBJ2-5
TGCAGCGTTGAGGCCGGGGAAGAGACCCAGTACTTC
CSVEAGEETQYF
>many|TRBV29-1|NA|TRBJ2-5
TGCAGCGTTTCAGACGGGGCCGAGACCCAGTACTTC
CSVSDGAETQYF
>once|TRBV29-1|TRBD2|TRBJ2-1
TGCAGCGTTCTCGACCCGGGACTAGCGGGAGACGGTGAGCAGTTCTTC
CSVLDPGLAGDGEQFF
>many|TRBV20-1|NA|TRBJ2-1
TGCAGCTCTACCGCGAGGAGGGGCTACAATGAGCAGTTCTTC
CSSTARRGYNEQFF
>NA|TRBV12-3/TRBV12-4|NA|TRBJ2-3
TGTGCCAGCGGAAGGGACCGTAGCACAGATACGCAGTATTTT
CASGRDRSTDTQYF
>few|TRBV29-1|NA|TRBJ1-2
TGCAGCGTTGAAACGGGGGGTCATGGCTACACCTTC
CSVETGGHGYTF
>few|TRBV5-1|NA|TRBJ2-3
TGCGCCAGCAGCTTGGGTCTAGGGCAGGCTCTCCGTCAAGATACGCAGTATTTT
CASSLGLGQALRQDTQYF
>few|TRBV20-1|NA|TRBJ2-7
TGCAGTGCTAGAGATGGGGTCCTAGCCGGATTC
CSARDGVLAGF
>many|TRBV20-1|NA|TRBJ1-5
TGCAGTGCTAGTTATGGTTATAGCAATCAGCCCCAGCATTTT
CSASYGYSNQPQHF
>many|TRBV14|NA|TRBJ1-6
TGTGCCAGCAGCGTCGGGCCTAACGTCAATTCACCCCTCCACTTT
CASSVGPNVNSPLHF
>many|TRBV27|TRBD2|TRBJ2-3
TGTGCCAGCAGTCTCCAGCGGGATGGAGCAGATACGCAGTATTTT
CASSLQRDGADTQYF
>few|TRBV7-2|NA|TRBJ2-4
TGTGCCAGCAGCCAGGGGGGGAGTAGGAAAAACATTCAGTACTTC
CASSQGGSRKNIQYF
>NA|TRBV7-2|TRBD2|TRBJ2-7
TGTGCCAGCAGCTTGGCCGGACTAGCCGACGAGCAGTACTTC
CASSLAGLADEQYF
>few|TRBV5-4|TRBD2|TRBJ2-1
TGTGCCAGCAGCCCACAACGAGCGGGACGAGAGCAGTTCTTC
CASSPQRAGREQFF
>many|TRBV18|NA|TRBJ2-2
TGTGCCAGCTCACCCTTCCGCGACACCGGGGAGCTGTTTTTT
CASSPFRDTGELFF
>NA|TRBV12-3/TRBV12-4|TRBD2|TRBJ2-5
TGTGCCAGCAGCCCAAGGGTGACTAGCGGGACCTTTAGGGAGACCCAGTACTTC
CASSPRVTSGTFRETQYF
>many|TRBV6-1|TRBD2|TRBJ2-1
TGTGCCAGCAGGGTTAGCGGGAGCTCCTACAATGAGCAGTTCTTC
CASRVSGSSYNEQFF
>many|TRBV5-1|TRBD2|TRBJ2-4
TGCGCCAGCAGCTTGGAAGGCGGGGGGACCGGAAACATTCAGTACTTC
CASSLEGGGTGNIQYF
>few|TRBV28|TRBD2|TRBJ2-3
TGTGCCAGCAGTTTATTTCTAGCGGGGATAAGCACAGATACGCAGTATTTT
CASSLFLAGISTDTQYF
>few|TRBV20-1|TRBD2|TRBJ2-1
TGCAGTGCTATCTTAGCCCATACTACTAGCGGGAGGACCTACAATGAGCAGTTCTTC
CSAILAHTTSGRTYNEQFF
>few|TRBV6-4|NA|TRBJ2-5
TGTGCCAGCGGGAAGGGGGAACTAGAGACCCAGTACTTC
CASGKGELETQYF
>few|TRBV7-2|TRBD2|TRBJ2-5
TGTGCCAGCAGCTTAGATAGCGGGTCCCAAGAGACCCAGTACTTC
CASSLDSGSQETQYF
>once|TRBV3-1|NA|TRBJ2-1
TGTGCCAGCAGCGTCAATTGGCGTCAGAATGATCAGTTCTTC
CASSVNWRQNDQFF
>many|TRBV5-1|TRBD1|TRBJ2-7
TGCGCCAGCAGCTTGACTGGACAGGTCTCCTACGAGCAGTACTTC
CASSLTGQVSYEQYF
>NA|TRBV20-1|NA|TRBJ2-5
TGCAGTGCTCCGAGCCTGACTCAAGAGACCCAGTACTTC
CSAPSLTQETQYF
>NA|TRBV7-8|NA|TRBJ1-5
TGTGCCAGCAGCTTAGACAGTTGGCAGCCCCAGCATTTT
CASSLDSWQPQHF
>NA|TRBV27|TRBD2|TRBJ2-2
TGTGCCAGCAGTGTAGCGGGAGGGATCACCGGGGAGCTGTTTTTT
CASSVAGGITGELFF
>NA|TRBV6-5|NA|TRBJ2-1
TGTGCCAGCAGTTACAGACAGTTATACAATGAGCAGTTCTTC
CASSYRQLYNEQFF
>few|TRBV6-2/TRBV6-3|TRBD2|TRBJ2-5
TGTGCCAGCACCGGACTAGCGGGGCCTCGGGAGACCCAGTACTTC
CASTGLAGPRETQYF
>NA|TRBV20-1|TRBD1|TRBJ2-3
TGCAGTGCTGAGGACAGGAGCACAGATACGCAGTATTTT
CSAEDRSTDTQYF
>few|TRBV20-1|NA|TRBJ2-5
TGCAGTGCTAGGGAGGGCCCTCGAGAGACCCAGTACTTC
CSAREGPRETQYF
>NA|TRBV5-8|NA|TRBJ1-5
TGTGCCAGCACCGGGACAACCCATCAGCCCCAGCATTTT
CASTGTTHQPQHF
>few|TRBV4-3|TRBD2|TRBJ2-1
TGCGCCAGCAGCCAAGATCCAGCGGGAGGGCCGAGGGACGAGCAGTTCTTC
CASSQDPAGGPRDEQFF
>few|TRBV5-1|NA|TRBJ2-7
TGCGCCAGCAGCCATGGCCCAGCCTCCTACGAGCAGTACTTC
CASSHGPASYEQYF
>few|TRBV20-1|TRBD2|TRBJ2-1
TGCACCATACCAAAAGGACTAGCGGGAGGGGGGTATGAGCAGTTCTTC
CTIPKGLAGGGYEQFF